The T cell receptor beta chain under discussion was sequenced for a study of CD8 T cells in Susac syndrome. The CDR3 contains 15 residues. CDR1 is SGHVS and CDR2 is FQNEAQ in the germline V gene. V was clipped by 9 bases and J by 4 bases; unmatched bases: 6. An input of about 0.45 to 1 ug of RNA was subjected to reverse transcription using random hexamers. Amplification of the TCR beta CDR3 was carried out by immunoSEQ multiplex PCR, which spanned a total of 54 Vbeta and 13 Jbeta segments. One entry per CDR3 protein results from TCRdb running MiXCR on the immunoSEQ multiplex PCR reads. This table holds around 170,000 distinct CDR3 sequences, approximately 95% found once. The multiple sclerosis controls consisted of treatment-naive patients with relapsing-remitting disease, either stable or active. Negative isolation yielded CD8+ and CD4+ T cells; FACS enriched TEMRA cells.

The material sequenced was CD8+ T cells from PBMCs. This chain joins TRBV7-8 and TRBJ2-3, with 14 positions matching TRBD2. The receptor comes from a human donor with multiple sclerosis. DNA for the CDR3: TGTGCCAGTATGTCGGGACTAGCGGGGGCAGATACGCAGTATTTT. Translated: CASMSGLAGADTQYF.